This TCR beta chain was retrieved from a study of T cell responses to AZD1222 COVID-19 vaccine. The overall study: Investigators merged groups given second doses at roughly 4 or roughly 12 weeks.

Regarding this clone: Its antigen remains unknown.

Clones were sequenced by immunoSEQ multiplex PCR, and TCRdb holds only the in-frame ones, with some missing. The sample comprises about 180,000 clones, 90% of which are singletons, and approximately 1.5% rests with the top ten. Study conclusions and caveats: When two AZD1222 doses had been given, Spike-specific TCR breadth and depth rose. Donors in the cohort were predominantly white British and more often female, and clonal diversity was possibly underestimated.

The CDR3 is made up of 14 amino acids. Germline CDR1 reads MDHEN; CDR2 reads SYDVKM. J lost 4 bases, V lost 6 bases, and 8 bases had no gene match. Source: peripheral blood, taken on day 0 of AZD1222 vaccination. V usage is TRBV28 and J usage is TRBJ1-1, with TRBD1 matching 7 bases. The sequence was collected from an adult in good health. This chain's CDR3 is CASSWHTGVTEAFF. The DNA of the CDR3 is TGTGCCAGCAGCTGGCACACAGGGGTCACTGAAGCTTTCTTT.